This T cell receptor beta chain was recovered during a study of technical replicates of blood from a few donors (dated by TCRdb to about 2017). As for this clone: It has no known antigen specificity. Nothing much larger sits one base from this clone, and base qualities are not available.

The CDR3 sequence holds 12 residues, the cysteine and phenylalanine included. Only the CDR3 region is kept as DNA, spanning 36 bases read in frame from base 1. CDR1 and CDR2 are read off the germline V gene (reference sequence) as GTSNPN and SVGIG. V loses 5 bases at its end and J loses 11 bases; junction bases beyond the gene matches: 9. The library was generated by the immunoSEQ multiplex PCR assay. TCRdb mirrors the immuneACCESS table, restricted to in-frame sequences. Some clones are absent from its copies; in checked studies, under half trace to an unresolved V gene, and the reason for the others is unknown. The sample has about 94,000 clones on record, about 96% of them singletons. Roughly 0.19% of the sample lies in the top ten.

The sequencing sample was made of T cells isolated from PBMCs. The origin of this receptor is a human donor in good health. The rearrangement combines TRBV30 with TRBJ1-3, with 7 junctional bases fitting TRBD1. The CDR3 reads CAWDEFDRAIYF. Here is the DNA: TGTGCCTGGGACGAATTCGACAGGGCCATATATTTT.